This record covers a single T cell receptor beta chain. The germline gives CDR1 LGHDT, CDR2 YNNKEL (reference sequence). Deletions cut 1 base from V and 3 bases from J, with 7 bases between. The length of the CDR3 is 14 residues. The sample belongs to a study of blood T cell repertoires in COVID-19. The authors' processing: Quantification of nucleated cells was approximated via reference gene primer amplification. TCRdb keeps only in-frame clones here, not all; method: immunoSEQ multiplex PCR. That table gives V, J and clone size, and the DNA gave D and trimming. The repertoire has approximately 190,000 clones, about four fifths of them found once; the top ten carry 3% to 3.5%. Membership in each cohort depended on participant-reported clinical history.

V usage is TRBV3-1 (or the pseudogene TRBV3-2) and J usage is TRBJ2-1; D is undetermined. Sequenced input: PBMCs or T cells enriched from blood (not recorded which). The clonotype originates from a woman aged 25 to 39 who had been exposed to COVID-19. The CDR3 protein is CASSQGLGYNEQFF. The CDR3 DNA follows: TGTGCCAGCAGCCAAGGGCTAGGCTACAATGAGCAGTTCTTC.